This record looks at one T cell receptor (beta chain) sequence and its context. These data come from a study of blood T cell repertoires in COVID-19. Study-level background: T cells, B-cell-depleted T cells, or PBMCs supplied cDNA or gDNA.

The CDR3 sequence is 14 residues long. Per germline, CDR1 SGHRS and CDR2 YFSETQ. The ends were cut back, 3 bases at V and 4 bases at J, with 13 bases in the middle. Methods used by the authors: By means of reference gene primer amplification, nucleated cell counts were estimated. Assay used: immunoSEQ multiplex PCR; TCRdb lists only in-frame clones, some missing. V, J and clone size derive from that table, while D and trimming were established from the DNA sequence. The repertoire has 490,000 or so clones, approximately 91% of them found once; the top ten carry just over 8%. Material for sequencing was PBMCs or T cells enriched from blood (not recorded which). The sequence was obtained from a woman in her sixties or seventies who had recovered from COVID-19. This rearrangement joins TRBV5-1 to TRBJ1-1, with D tentatively TRBD1 (5 bases). The CDR3 bases are TGCGCCAGCAGCTCTGGGGACGGGGGCACTGAAGCTTTCTTT. This translates into CASSSGDGGTEAFF. The full variable domain, its missing parts supplied by reference TRBV5-1 and TRBJ1-1, is KAGVTQTPRYLIKTRGQQVTLSCSPISGHRSVSWYQQTPGQGLQFLFEYFSETQRNKGNFPGRFSGRQFSNSRSEMNVSTLELGDSALYLCASSSGDGGTEAFFGQGTRLTVV.